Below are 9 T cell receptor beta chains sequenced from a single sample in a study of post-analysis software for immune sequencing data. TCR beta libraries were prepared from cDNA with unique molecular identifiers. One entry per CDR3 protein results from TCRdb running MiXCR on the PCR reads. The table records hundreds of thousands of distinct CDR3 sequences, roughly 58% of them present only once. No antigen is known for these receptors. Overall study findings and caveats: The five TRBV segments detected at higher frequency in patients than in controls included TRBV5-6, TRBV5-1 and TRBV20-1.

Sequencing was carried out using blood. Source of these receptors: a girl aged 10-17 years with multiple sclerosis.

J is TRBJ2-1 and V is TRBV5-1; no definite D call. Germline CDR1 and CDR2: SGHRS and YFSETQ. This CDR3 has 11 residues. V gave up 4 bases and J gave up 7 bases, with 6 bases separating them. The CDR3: CASSPENEQFF. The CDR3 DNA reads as TGCGCCAGCAGCCCGGAGAATGAGCAGTTCTTC.

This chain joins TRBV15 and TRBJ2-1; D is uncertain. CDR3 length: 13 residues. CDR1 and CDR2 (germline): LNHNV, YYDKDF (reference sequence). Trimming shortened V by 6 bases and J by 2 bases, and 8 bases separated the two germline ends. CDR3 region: CATRPQTYNEQFF. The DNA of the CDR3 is TGTGCCACCAGGCCTCAGACCTACAATGAGCAGTTCTTC.

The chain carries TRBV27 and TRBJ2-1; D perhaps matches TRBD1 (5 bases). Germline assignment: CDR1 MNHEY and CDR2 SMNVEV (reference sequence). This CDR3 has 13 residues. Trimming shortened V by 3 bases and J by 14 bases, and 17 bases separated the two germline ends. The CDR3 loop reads CASSFSSSGKKFF. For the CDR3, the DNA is TGTGCCAGCAGTTTTTCATCATCAGGGAAAAAGTTCTTC.

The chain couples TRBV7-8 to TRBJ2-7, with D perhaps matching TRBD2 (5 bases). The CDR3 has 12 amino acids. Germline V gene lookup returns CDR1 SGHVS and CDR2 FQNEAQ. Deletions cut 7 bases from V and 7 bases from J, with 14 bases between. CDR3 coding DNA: TGTGCCAGCAACTATCAGACGGGGGAGCAGTACTTC. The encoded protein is CASNYQTGEQYF.

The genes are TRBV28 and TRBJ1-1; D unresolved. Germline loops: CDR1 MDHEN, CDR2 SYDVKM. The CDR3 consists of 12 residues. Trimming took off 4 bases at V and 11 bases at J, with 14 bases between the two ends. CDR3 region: CASSSAGGPAFF. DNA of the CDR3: TGTGCCAGCAGTTCAGCGGGAGGACCGGCTTTCTTT.

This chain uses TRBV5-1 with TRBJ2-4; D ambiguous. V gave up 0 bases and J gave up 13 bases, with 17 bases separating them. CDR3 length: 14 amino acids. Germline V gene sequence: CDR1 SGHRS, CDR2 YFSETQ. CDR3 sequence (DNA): TGCGCCAGCAGCTTGGAAGCGTGGCAGGAAAAGCAGTACTTC. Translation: CASSLEAWQEKQYF.

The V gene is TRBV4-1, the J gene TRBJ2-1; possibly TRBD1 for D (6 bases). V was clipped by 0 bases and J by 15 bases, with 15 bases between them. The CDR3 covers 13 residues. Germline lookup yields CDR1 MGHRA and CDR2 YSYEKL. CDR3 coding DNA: TGCGCCAGCAGCCAAGACCCAGGGGATGGTTCGTTCTTC. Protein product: CASSQDPGDGSFF.

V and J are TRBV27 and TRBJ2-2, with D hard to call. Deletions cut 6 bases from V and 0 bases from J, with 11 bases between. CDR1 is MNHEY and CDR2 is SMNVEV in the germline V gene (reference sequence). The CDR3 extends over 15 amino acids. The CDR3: CASSRTVPNTGELFF. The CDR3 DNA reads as TGTGCCAGCAGCCGAACAGTGCCGAACACCGGGGAGCTGTTTTTT.

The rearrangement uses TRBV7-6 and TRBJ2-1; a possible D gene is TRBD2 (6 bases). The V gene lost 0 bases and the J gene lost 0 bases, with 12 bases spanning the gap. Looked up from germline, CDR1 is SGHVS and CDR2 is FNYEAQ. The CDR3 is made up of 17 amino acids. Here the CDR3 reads CASSLALDGSSYNEQFF. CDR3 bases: TGTGCCAGCAGCTTAGCGCTTGACGGGAGCTCCTACAATGAGCAGTTCTTC.